This T cell receptor beta chain was identified during a study of identical twins' blood T cells. Regarding this clonotype: The antigen is unknown.

Study conclusions and caveats: Mainly, cloneset size products determined shared clonotypes, twins included.

This CDR3 region has 14 residues. Per germline, CDR1 SGHRS and CDR2 YFSETQ. V was cut by 3 bases and J by 6 bases, with 15 bases left in between. TCRdb used MiXCR to reprocess the 5' RACE reads, holding one entry per CDR3 protein. In the table there are fewer than 450,000 distinct CDR3 sequences, about 28% of which are singletons. All three twin pairs grew up together with likely shared infections and vaccines. The V and J genes are TRBV5-1 and TRBJ1-1; D may be TRBD1 (6 bases). Sequencing input: PBMCs. The source is a woman between 18 and 55 years old in good health. The CDR3 is CASSSRGAYPEAFF. As DNA, the CDR3 is TGCGCCAGCAGCTCGAGGGGGGCTTACCCTGAAGCTTTCTTT.